The text below deals with one T cell receptor beta chain. Its antigen is as yet unknown. Patients aged 18 to 65 had newly diagnosed hyperthyroidism that had lasted under 2 months. Criteria for exclusion of patients were uncontrolled infection, other autoimmune disease, pregnancy or lactation. The data belong to a study of T cells in Graves' hyperthyroidism and ophthalmopathy. Study results and limitations: Before onset, by a median of around 6.4 months, the model predicted ophthalmopathy.

Amplified regions were TCR beta CDR3 sequences from RNA transcripts. The HTBI primer set drove a first-round RT-PCR of the TCR CDR3. MiXCR was run by TCRdb on the multiplex PCR reads, yielding one entry per CDR3 protein. The sample lists hundreds of thousands of distinct CDR3 sequences, 46% seen once, with approximately 8.2% in the top ten. Per the germline V gene, CDR1 is SEHNR and CDR2 is FQNEAQ (reference sequence). The CDR3 covers 15 residues. The V end was cut by 0 bases, the J end by 5 bases, with 10 bases between. The sequencing sample was made of peripheral blood or thyroid tissue (not recorded which). The chain uses TRBV7-9 and TRBJ2-2; D unclear. This clonotype originated in a woman younger than 30 with Graves' hyperthyroidism. The CDR3 DNA follows: TGTGCCAGCAGCTTAGCGTGGCAGGCGACCGGGGAGCTGTTTTTT. As protein: CASSLAWQATGELFF.